This is a list of T cell receptor beta chains from one sample in a study of radiation and T cells in renal cell carcinoma. The assay was immunoSEQ multiplex PCR, and TCRdb's table has in-frame clones only and misses some. The data hold 15,000 to 20,000 clones, with under 55% observed a single time. Sequencing was performed on tumor tissue, taken from a patient whose treatment included radiotherapy and nephrectomy. Every receptor here comes from a man between 45 and 60 years old with renal cell carcinoma. The conserved cysteine and the conserved F or W are not part of the CDR3 here. Fields, in order: D gene, clone size, V gene, CDR3 protein. The D gene is left open where the match is weak. Clone size, where shown, is once, few, many, or a class for clones that have expanded.

.	medium-sized	TRBV5-5	ASSLAGSDSGNTIY
.	.	TRBV10-3	AITEDGGNTGELF
TRBD2	few	TRBV5-5	ASSLVPSGGTYEQY
.	.	TRBV14	ASSPRGEYNEQF
TRBD1	.	TRBV19	ASGLGQGANQPQH
.	.	TRBV10-2	ASSPGLPLSYEQY
.	.	TRBV27	ASSFSSRLGGTDTQY
.	.	TRBV30	AWSVGIQNTGELF
.	.	TRBV4-1	ASSQGAVTYNEQF
.	.	TRBV7-3	ASSLTGNTEAF
.	.	TRBV5-4	ASSDAGNYNEQF
.	few	TRBV4-1	ASSQSGTTTEAF
.	.	TRBV7-2	ASNPSVNTGELF
.	once	TRBV6-6	ASSDRDGPYEQY
.	medium-sized	TRBV7-9	ASSLRGRWAF
TRBD2	few	TRBV30	AWRTSGRAVEQF
.	few	TRBV6-5	ASRTGTAYEQY
TRBD2	.	TRBV5-6	ASSLGGLAASSYNEQF
.	.	TRBV18	ASSRLKGQYEQY
.	.	TRBV11-2	ASSFPLGNYEQY
.	large	TRBV7-6	ASSLDDGSNQPQH
TRBD2	.	TRBV11-2	ASSLELAGSTDTQY
TRBD2	.	TRBV2	ASRRGGTSQETQY
.	few	TRBV5-1	ASSTDQITDTQY
TRBD1	.	TRBV6-1	ASSGDRGSETQY
.	.	TRBV6-4	ASRNRDSSQETQY
.	.	TRBV7-9	ASSFRGGRGYT
.	.	TRBV5-5	ASSSQVLMNTEAF
.	few	TRBV2	ASSANPPYGYT
TRBD2	once	TRBV10-3	AIMPSGRSYNEQF
TRBD1	.	TRBV6-5	ASRQTGGGYGYT
.	.	TRBV19	ASTRTIGETQY
.	.	TRBV5-1	ASSLDSDNQPQH
TRBD1	.	TRBV6-5	ASRTGGARDSPLH
.	.	TRBV2	ASSEAPRDTQY
.	.	TRBV5-1	ASSLDRTTDTQY
TRBD1	.	TRBV6-5	ASSYQQGFNSPLH
TRBD2	.	TRBV6-6	ASDRLAGFLETQY
TRBD1	few	TRBV10-3	AISKDREDEKLF
TRBD1	.	TRBV9	ASSVGDRPGNTIY
.	.	TRBV2	ASSREAEETQY
.	.	TRBV18	ASSPGAVSSYEQY